This T cell receptor beta chain derives from a study of blood T cell repertoires in COVID-19. Turning to the study itself: The study drew acute and convalescent COVID-19 samples from the United States, Italy and Spain. Nucleic acid was either cDNA or gDNA, and it came from T cells, B-cell-depleted T cells, or PBMCs.

Authors' analysis steps: Using reference gene primer amplification, nucleated cell counts were estimated. Sequencing was performed with immunoSEQ multiplex PCR; in TCRdb, only in-frame clones are kept and a portion is missing. V, J and clone size reflect that table, while D and trimming were determined from the DNA. The profile shows around 140,000 clones, over 80% of them singletons. The germline gives CDR1 SQVTM, CDR2 ANQGSEA. This CDR3 comprises 15 residues. Trimming cost V 6 bases and J 3 bases, with 21 bases left between them. The receptor was isolated from a man in his forties or fifties who had recovered from COVID-19. V and J are TRBV29-1 and TRBJ2-7; no reliable D call. Material: peripheral blood. This chain's CDR3 is CSVQRYSVVGYEQYF. The CDR3 DNA reads as TGCAGCGTCCAACGGTACTCCGTCGTCGGCTACGAGCAGTACTTC.